This T cell receptor beta chain was sequenced for a study of OX40 agonist ivuxolimab in advanced cancers. Germline CDR1 is LNHNV and CDR2 is YYDKDF (reference sequence). There are 15 residues in the CDR3. The V end lost 4 bases, the J end lost 2 bases, and 13 bases lay between the germline ends. TCRdb's table, derived via immunoSEQ multiplex PCR, lists solely in-frame clones and lacks some. This table holds some 83,000 clones, approximately 86% found once. The clonotype was recovered from an adult with an advanced solid tumor such as melanoma, head and neck, liver or kidney cancer. The gene calls are TRBV15 and TRBJ2-3; weak D call: TRBD1 (6 bases). This specimen was CD4+ or CD8+ T cells sorted from blood, taken in a trial of the OX40 agonist ivuxolimab. The CDR3 bases are TGTGCCACCAGCAACGACAGGCCCTTCACAGATACGCAGTATTTT. Protein sequence: CATSNDRPFTDTQYF.